The 10 T cell receptor beta chains below were found in one sample sequenced in a study of blood T cell repertoires in COVID-19. Some clones are missing from TCRdb's copy, which holds only in-frame ones; the method was immunoSEQ multiplex PCR. This sample yields approximately 160,000 clones, of which around 83% are seen a single time; roughly 7% belongs to the top ten. Sequencing was performed on peripheral blood. These receptors came from a man aged 50-59 years with active or convalescent COVID-19.

This rearrangement joins TRBV7-9 to TRBJ1-1, with a weak D call TRBD1 (6 bases). Germline-derived CDR1 and CDR2 are SEHNR and FQNEAQ (reference sequence). V lost 4 bases to trimming and J lost 1 base, with 10 bases between them. The CDR3 is 14 amino acids. The CDR3 DNA sequence: TGTGCCAGCAGCTCCAGGGGCAAGAACACTGAAGCTTTCTTT. Translated: CASSSRGKNTEAFF.

The chain couples TRBV4-1 to TRBJ1-1, with D possibly TRBD1 on 5 matching bases. Germline V lookup: CDR1 MGHRA, CDR2 YSYEKL. This CDR3 is 13 amino acids long. V lost 3 bases to trimming and J lost 4 bases, with 9 bases between them. The chain's CDR3 is CASSHREGTEAFF. The CDR3 DNA reads as TGCGCCAGCAGCCACAGGGAGGGCACTGAAGCTTTCTTT.

This chain uses TRBV7-9 with TRBJ2-5; 7 bases align to TRBD2. This CDR3 contains 14 residues. Germline V gene sequence: CDR1 SEHNR, CDR2 FQNEAQ (reference sequence). Unmatched junction bases numbered 5, after V lost 6 bases and J lost 1 base. The CDR3 reads CASRNWGGQETQYF. CDR3 DNA: TGTGCCAGCAGGAATTGGGGGGGCCAAGAGACCCAGTACTTC.

This clone was seen once. J is TRBJ1-1 and V is TRBV4-2; 10 bases match TRBD1. The CDR3 covers 16 residues. Germline values: CDR1 LGHNA, CDR2 YNFKEQ. The junction had 7 bases not matched to a gene; V was cut back by 1 base and J by 5 bases. Here the CDR3 reads CASSQVEGQGGTEAFF. The CDR3 bases are TGTGCCAGCAGCCAAGTCGAAGGACAGGGGGGAACTGAAGCTTTCTTT.

The chain joins TRBV13 to TRBJ1-4; 10 bases agree with TRBD1. CDR1 and CDR2 from the germline V gene are PRHDT and FYEKMQ (reference sequence). The V and J ends lost 5 bases and 8 bases, in that order; junction bases with no gene match: 20. This CDR3 comprises 19 residues. The CDR3 nucleotides read TGTGCCAGCAGCCAAAGGACAGGGGGTAGGATAGGCGGTATAGAAAAACTGTTTTTT. Translating it yields CASSQRTGGRIGGIEKLFF.

This clone was counted between two and nine times. CDR3: CASSITHLYEQYF. DNA of the CDR3: TGTGCCAGTAGTATAACACATCTCTACGAGCAGTACTTC. This chain links TRBV19 with TRBJ2-7; no clear D. The V and J ends lost 2 bases and 3 bases respectively, with 8 bases between them. The CDR3 loop spans 13 amino acids. Germline CDR1 and CDR2: LNHDA and SQIVND (reference sequence).

V is TRBV6-5 and J is TRBJ1-2; D possibly corresponds to TRBD1 (5 bases). The V end lost 6 bases, the J end lost 5 bases, and 13 bases lay between the germline ends. Germline CDR1 is MNHEY and CDR2 is SVGAGI. The CDR3 covers 13 residues. CDR3 bases: TGTGCCAGCAGAGGACACCCGTCATATGGCTACACCTTC. It is translated as CASRGHPSYGYTF.

The chain recombines TRBV6-5 with TRBJ2-7, with D uncertain. This CDR3 contains 13 residues. In germline, CDR1 is MNHEY, CDR2 SVGAGI. Trimming pared 6 bases from V and 1 base from J, leaving 10 bases between. The DNA for the CDR3 is TGTGCCAGCAGACCTGACACTTCCTACGAGCAGTACTTC. It translates to CASRPDTSYEQYF.

The chain carries TRBV19 and TRBJ2-1; 7 bases match TRBD2. Losses at the gene ends were 9 bases for V and 0 bases for J; bases not matched to a gene: 2. Germline V CDR1 and CDR2: LNHDA, SQIVND (reference sequence). The CDR3 runs 13 residues. The CDR3 nucleotides are TGTGCCAGCGGGACTAACTCCTACAATGAGCAGTTCTTC. This translates into CASGTNSYNEQFF.

This chain connects TRBV5-4 to TRBJ1-4; 9 bases match TRBD1. J was trimmed by 8 bases and V by 3 bases; bases with no gene match: 8. The CDR3 totals 15 residues. Germline loops: CDR1 SGHNT, CDR2 YYREEE (reference sequence). The CDR3 spells CASSSPGQGWEKLFF. The CDR3, as DNA: TGTGCCAGCAGCTCGCCGGGACAGGGTTGGGAAAAACTGTTTTTT.